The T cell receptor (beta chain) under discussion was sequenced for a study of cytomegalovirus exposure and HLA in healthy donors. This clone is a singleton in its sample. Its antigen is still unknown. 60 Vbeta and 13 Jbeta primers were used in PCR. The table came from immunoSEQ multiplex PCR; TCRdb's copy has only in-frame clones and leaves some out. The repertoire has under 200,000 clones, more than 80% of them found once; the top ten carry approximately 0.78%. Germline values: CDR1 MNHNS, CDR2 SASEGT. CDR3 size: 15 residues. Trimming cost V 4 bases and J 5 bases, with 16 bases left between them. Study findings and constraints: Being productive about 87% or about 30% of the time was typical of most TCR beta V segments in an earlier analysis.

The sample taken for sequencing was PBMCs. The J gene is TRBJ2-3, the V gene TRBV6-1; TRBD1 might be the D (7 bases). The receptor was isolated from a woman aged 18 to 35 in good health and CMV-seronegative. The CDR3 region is CASSGLGQGGDTQYF. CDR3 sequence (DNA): TGTGCCAGCAGTGGCCTGGGCCAGGGGGGAGATACGCAGTATTTT.